The entry that follows covers one T cell receptor beta chain sequence. The antigen remains undetermined. This record belongs to a study of post-analysis software for immune sequencing data. About the research overall: In terms of disease course, relapsing-remitting, secondary progressive and progressive-relapsing multiple sclerosis were included.

Researchers reported that TCR beta cDNA libraries carried unique molecular identifiers. cDNA molecules numbering 450,000 to 650,000 came from approximately 0.91 to 9.4 million T cells. In TCRdb, the PCR reads were re-called with MiXCR into one record per CDR3 protein. This table has approximately 730,000 distinct CDR3 sequences, about 27% appearing once. Study-wide results and caveats: Controls' normalized Chao1 diversity significantly exceeded that of multiple sclerosis patients. Included in a set of roughly five TRBV segments more frequent in patients than controls were TRBV5-6, TRBV5-1 and TRBV20-1. Those samples that were prepared in the same batch co-clustered strongly by F measure.

This CDR3 has 14 residues. Germline CDR1 is SQVTM and CDR2 is ANQGSEA. V lost 7 bases to trimming and J lost 0 bases; unmatched junction nucleotides: 6. The sequence was collected from a girl under 18 with multiple sclerosis. The genes are TRBV29-1 and TRBJ2-1, with 7 bases identical to TRBD1. What was sequenced was blood. In DNA form, the CDR3 reads TGCAGCGGCCTAGGGGGCGGCTCCTACAATGAGCAGTTCTTC. Its translation: CSGLGGGSYNEQFF.